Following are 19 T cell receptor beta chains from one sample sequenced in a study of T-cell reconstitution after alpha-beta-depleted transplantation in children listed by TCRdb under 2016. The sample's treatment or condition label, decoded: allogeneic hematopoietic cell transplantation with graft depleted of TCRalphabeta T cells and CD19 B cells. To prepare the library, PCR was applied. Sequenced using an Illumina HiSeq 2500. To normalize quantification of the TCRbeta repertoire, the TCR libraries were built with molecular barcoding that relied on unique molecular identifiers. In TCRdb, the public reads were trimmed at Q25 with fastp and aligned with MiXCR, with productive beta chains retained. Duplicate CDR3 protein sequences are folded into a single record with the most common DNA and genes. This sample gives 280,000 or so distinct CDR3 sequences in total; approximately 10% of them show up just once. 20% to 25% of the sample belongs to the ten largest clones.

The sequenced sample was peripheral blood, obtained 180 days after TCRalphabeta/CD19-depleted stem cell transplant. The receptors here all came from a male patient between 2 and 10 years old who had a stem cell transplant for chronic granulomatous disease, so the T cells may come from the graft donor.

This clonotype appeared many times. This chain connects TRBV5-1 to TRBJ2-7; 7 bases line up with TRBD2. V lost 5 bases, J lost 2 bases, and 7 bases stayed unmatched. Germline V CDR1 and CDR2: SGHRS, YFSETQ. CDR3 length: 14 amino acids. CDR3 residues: CASSTGGIAYEQYF. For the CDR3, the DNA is TGCGCCAGCAGTACCGGGGGGATCGCCTACGAGCAGTACTTC.

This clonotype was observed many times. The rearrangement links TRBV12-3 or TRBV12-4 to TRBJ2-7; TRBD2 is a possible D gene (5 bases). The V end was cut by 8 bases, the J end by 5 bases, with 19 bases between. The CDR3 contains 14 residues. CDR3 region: CASGLSPKKDEQYF. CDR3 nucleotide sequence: TGTGCCAGCGGACTCTCTCCTAAGAAGGACGAGCAGTACTTC.

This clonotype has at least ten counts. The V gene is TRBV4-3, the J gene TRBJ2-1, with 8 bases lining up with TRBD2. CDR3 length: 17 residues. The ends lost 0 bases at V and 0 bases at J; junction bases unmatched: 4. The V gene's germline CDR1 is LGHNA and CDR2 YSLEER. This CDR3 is CASSQDSSGGSYNEQFF. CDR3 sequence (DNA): TGCGCCAGCAGCCAAGATTCCAGCGGGGGCTCCTACAATGAGCAGTTCTTC.

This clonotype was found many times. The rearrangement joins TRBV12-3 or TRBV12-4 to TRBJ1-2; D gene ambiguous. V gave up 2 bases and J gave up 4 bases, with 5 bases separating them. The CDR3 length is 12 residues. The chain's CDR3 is CASSLRFYGYTF. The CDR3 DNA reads TGTGCCAGCAGTTTAAGGTTCTATGGCTACACCTTC.

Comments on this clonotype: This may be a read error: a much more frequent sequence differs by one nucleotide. In DNA form, the CDR3 reads TGTGCCAGCAGGTTGGAGGCCTTTGGGACCCAGTACTTC. It specifies CASRLEAFGTQYF. The chain has TRBV5-5 and TRBJ2-5; perhaps TRBD2 as D (5 bases). This CDR3 region has 13 residues. The germline gives CDR1 SGHKS, CDR2 YYEKEE (reference sequence).

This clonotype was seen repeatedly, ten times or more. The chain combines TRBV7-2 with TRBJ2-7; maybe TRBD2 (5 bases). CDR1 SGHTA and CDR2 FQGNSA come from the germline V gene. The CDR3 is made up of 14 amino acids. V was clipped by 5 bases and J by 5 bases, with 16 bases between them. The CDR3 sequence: CASSPRTLSDEQYF. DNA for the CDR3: TGTGCCAGCAGCCCCCGGACTTTGAGTGACGAGCAGTACTTC.

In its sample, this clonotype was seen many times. The CDR3 coding sequence is TGCAGTGCTAGCCGACAGGGACCAGGGACTGAAGCTTTCTTT. Residues: CSASRQGPGTEAFF. J is TRBJ1-1 and V is TRBV20-1, with 7 bases matching TRBD1. Per the germline V gene, CDR1 is DFQATT and CDR2 is SNEGSKA (reference sequence). Trimming at V came to 3 bases and at J to 5 bases, leaving 9 bases not matched to a gene. This CDR3 is 14 amino acids long.

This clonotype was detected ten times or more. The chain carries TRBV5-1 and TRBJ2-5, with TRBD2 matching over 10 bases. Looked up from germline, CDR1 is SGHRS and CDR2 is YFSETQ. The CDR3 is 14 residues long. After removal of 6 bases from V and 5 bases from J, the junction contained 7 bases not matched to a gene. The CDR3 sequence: CASTYSGRPETQYF. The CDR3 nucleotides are TGCGCCAGCACCTATAGCGGGAGGCCCGAGACCCAGTACTTC.

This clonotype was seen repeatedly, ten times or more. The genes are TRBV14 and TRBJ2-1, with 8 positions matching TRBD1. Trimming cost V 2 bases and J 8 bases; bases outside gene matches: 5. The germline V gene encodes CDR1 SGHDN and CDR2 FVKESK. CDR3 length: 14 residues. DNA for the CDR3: TGTGCCAGCAGCCAAAGGGACAGGTTCGATGAGCAGTTCTTC. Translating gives CASSQRDRFDEQFF.

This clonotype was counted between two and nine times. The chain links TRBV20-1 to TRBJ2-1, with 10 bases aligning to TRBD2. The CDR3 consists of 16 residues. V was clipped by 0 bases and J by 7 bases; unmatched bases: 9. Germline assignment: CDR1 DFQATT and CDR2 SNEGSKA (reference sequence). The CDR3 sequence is CSARDHTSGVYNEQFF. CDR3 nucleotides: TGCAGTGCTAGAGATCACACTAGCGGGGTATATAATGAGCAGTTCTTC.

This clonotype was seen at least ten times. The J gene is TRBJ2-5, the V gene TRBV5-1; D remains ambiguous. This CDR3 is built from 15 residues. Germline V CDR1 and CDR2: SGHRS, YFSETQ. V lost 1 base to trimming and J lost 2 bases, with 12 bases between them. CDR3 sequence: CASSLLSQSQETQYF. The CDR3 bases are TGCGCCAGCAGCTTGCTGTCCCAGTCACAAGAGACCCAGTACTTC.

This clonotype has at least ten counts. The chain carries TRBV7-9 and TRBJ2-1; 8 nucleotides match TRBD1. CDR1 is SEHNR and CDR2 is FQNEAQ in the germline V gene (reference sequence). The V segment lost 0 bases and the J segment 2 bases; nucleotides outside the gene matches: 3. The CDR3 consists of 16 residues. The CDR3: CASSLANRGTYNEQFF. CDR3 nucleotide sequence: TGTGCCAGCAGCTTAGCGAACAGGGGGACCTACAATGAGCAGTTCTTC.

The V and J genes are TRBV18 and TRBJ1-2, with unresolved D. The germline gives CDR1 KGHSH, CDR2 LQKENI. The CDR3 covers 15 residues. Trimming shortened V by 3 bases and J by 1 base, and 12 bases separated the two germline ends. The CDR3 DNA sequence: TGTGCCAGCTCACCCCTCGGAGGGAATAACTATGGCTACACCTTC. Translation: CASSPLGGNNYGYTF.

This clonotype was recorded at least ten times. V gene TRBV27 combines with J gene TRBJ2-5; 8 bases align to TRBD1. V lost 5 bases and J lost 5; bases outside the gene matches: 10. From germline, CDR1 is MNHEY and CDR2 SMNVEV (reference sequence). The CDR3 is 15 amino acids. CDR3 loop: CASSIGGQGWETQYF. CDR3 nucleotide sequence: TGTGCCAGCAGTATTGGAGGACAGGGCTGGGAGACCCAGTACTTC.

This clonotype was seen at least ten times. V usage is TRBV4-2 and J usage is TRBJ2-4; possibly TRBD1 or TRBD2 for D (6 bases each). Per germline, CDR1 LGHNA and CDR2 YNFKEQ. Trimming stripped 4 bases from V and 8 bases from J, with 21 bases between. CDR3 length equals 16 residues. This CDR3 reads CASSPEGGPIVHIQYF. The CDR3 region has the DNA TGTGCCAGCAGCCCCGAAGGGGGGCCGATCGTGCACATTCAGTACTTC.

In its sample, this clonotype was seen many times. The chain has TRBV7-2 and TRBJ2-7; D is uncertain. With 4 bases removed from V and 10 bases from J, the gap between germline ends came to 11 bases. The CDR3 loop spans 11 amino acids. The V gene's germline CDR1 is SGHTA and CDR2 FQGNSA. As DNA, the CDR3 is TGTGCCAGCAGCTCCCCTGGGTACCAGTACTTC. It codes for CASSSPGYQYF.

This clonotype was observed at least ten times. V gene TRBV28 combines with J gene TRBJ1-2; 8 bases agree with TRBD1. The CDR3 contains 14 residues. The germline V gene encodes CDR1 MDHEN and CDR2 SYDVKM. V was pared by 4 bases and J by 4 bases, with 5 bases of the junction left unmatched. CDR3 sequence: CASSYLDRVYGYTF. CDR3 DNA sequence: TGTGCCAGCAGTTACCTGGACAGGGTCTATGGCTACACCTTC.

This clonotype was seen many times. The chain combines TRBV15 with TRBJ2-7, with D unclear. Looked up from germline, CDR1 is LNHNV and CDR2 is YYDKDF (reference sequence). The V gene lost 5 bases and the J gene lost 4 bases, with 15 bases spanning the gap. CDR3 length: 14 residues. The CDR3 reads CATSPRRVRYEQYF. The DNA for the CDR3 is TGTGCCACCAGCCCCCGGCGAGTGAGGTACGAGCAGTACTTC.

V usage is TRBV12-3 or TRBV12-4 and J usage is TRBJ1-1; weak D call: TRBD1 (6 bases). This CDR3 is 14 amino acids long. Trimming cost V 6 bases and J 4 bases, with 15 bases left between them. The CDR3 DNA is TGTGCCAGCAGATTCGCGACAGGTAGCACTGAAGCTTTCTTT. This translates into CASRFATGSTEAFF.